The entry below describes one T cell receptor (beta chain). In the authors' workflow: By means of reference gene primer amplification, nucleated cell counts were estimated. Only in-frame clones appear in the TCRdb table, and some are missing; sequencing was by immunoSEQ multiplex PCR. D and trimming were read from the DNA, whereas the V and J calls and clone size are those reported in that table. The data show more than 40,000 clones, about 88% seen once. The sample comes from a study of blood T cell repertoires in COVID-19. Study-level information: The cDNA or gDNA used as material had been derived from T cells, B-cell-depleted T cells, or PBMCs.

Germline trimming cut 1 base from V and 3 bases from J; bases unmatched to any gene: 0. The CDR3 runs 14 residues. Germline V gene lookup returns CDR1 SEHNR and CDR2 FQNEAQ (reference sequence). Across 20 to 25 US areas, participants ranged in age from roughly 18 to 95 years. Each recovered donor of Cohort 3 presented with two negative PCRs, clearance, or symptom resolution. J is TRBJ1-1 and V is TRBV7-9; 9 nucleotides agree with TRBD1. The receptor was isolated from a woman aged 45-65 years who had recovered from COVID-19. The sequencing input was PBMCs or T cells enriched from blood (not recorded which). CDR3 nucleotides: TGTGCCAGCAGCTTAGGGACAGGGGACACTGAAGCTTTCTTT. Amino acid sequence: CASSLGTGDTEAFF.